These 17 T cell receptor beta chains originate from one sample sequenced in a study of blood T cell repertoires in COVID-19. Sequencing used immunoSEQ multiplex PCR; TCRdb keeps in-frame clones, though not all of them. The repertoire holds some 110,000 clones, with approximately 80% as singletons. Sample: peripheral blood. Receptors originate from a man in his sixties or seventies with acute or convalescent COVID-19.

V and J are TRBV28 and TRBJ2-7; 7 positions agree with TRBD2. The CDR3 totals 14 residues. Trimming cost V 7 bases and J 0 bases; bases outside gene matches: 6. Germline CDR1 is MDHEN and CDR2 is SYDVKM. CDR3 bases: TGTGCCAGCACCCCCGGGGGGATCTCCTACGAGCAGTACTTC. Its protein is CASTPGGISYEQYF.

This clone was seen once. The chain links TRBV6-5 to TRBJ1-2; D remains unclear. The V gene's germline CDR1 is MNHEY and CDR2 SVGAGI. The CDR3 has 13 amino acids. Trimming left V 7 bases short and J 0 bases short, with 9 bases between. CDR3 nucleotides: TGTGCCAGCACCAAGACTGCTAACTATGGCTACACCTTC. Residues: CASTKTANYGYTF.

The chain recombines TRBV28 with TRBJ1-1; possible D gene TRBD1, 5 bases. This CDR3 has 15 residues. Germline V CDR1 and CDR2: MDHEN, SYDVKM. The V end was cut by 2 bases, the J end by 5 bases, with 15 bases between. The CDR3 coding sequence is TGTGCCAGCAGTTTAACCCCTCGGAGGGGAACTGAAGCTTTCTTT. It encodes CASSLTPRRGTEAFF.

This clone occurred once. The chain couples TRBV5-1 to TRBJ2-2, with D unclear. V was shortened by 2 bases and J by 3 bases, with 5 bases between the two germline ends. This CDR3 spans 13 amino acids. Germline CDR1 SGHRS, CDR2 YFSETQ. The CDR3 is CASSFTHTGELFF. The CDR3 DNA is TGCGCCAGCAGCTTTACACACACCGGGGAGCTGTTTTTT.

About this clone: Germline is not matched at one junction end, which may reflect a read error. The V and J genes are TRBV5-8 and TRBJ2-3; D might be TRBD1 (5 bases). In germline, CDR1 is SGHTS, CDR2 YDEGEE. The CDR3 length is 11 residues. This CDR3 is CASSPWGLQEF. The CDR3 DNA follows: TGTGCCAGCAGCCCCTGGGGCCTCCAGGAGTTT.

This clone was counted a single time. J is TRBJ2-1 and V is TRBV15; TRBD2 matches 14 bases. The CDR3 totals 18 residues. The V segment lost 1 base and the J segment 7 bases; nucleotides outside the gene matches: 9. The germline V gene encodes CDR1 LNHNV and CDR2 YYDKDF (reference sequence). CDR3 sequence reads: CATSRATSGRGSRNEQFF. The CDR3 DNA reads TGTGCCACCAGCAGAGCGACTAGCGGGAGGGGGTCTAGAAATGAGCAGTTCTTC.

The chain couples TRBV9 to TRBJ2-3, with a tentative D call TRBD2 (5 bases). Looked up from germline, CDR1 is SGDLS and CDR2 is YYNGEE. V lost 5 bases and J 4 bases, leaving 8 bases between the germline ends. The CDR3 runs 12 residues. This chain's CDR3 is CASRPGSDTQYF. The DNA of the CDR3 is TGTGCCAGCAGACCGGGGTCAGATACGCAGTATTTT. Complete variable domain (other parts from reference TRBV9 and TRBJ2-3): DSGVTQTPKHLITATGQRVTLRCSPRSGDLSVYWYQQSLDQGLQFLIQYYNGEERAKGNILERFSAQQFPDLHSELNLSSLELGDSALYFCASRPGSDTQYFGPGTRLTVL.

About this clone itself: The same CDR3 is also encoded by other DNA sequences in this sample. The chain uses TRBV4-1 and TRBJ1-6; 9 bases align to TRBD1. The J segment lost 8 bases and the V segment lost 2 bases, leaving 4 bases of the junction unmatched. In germline, CDR1 is MGHRA, CDR2 YSYEKL. This CDR3 is 15 amino acids long. CDR3 in amino acids: CASSQIQGADSPLHF. The CDR3 DNA reads TGCGCCAGCAGCCAAATACAGGGGGCGGATTCACCCCTCCACTTT.

The CDR3 sequence: CASSWDRVTREQYF. The CDR3, as DNA: TGTGCCAGCAGTTGGGACAGGGTGACGAGGGAGCAGTACTTC. The J gene is TRBJ2-7, the V gene TRBV6-2 or TRBV6-3; 9 bases line up with TRBD1. Germline lookup yields CDR1 MNHEY and CDR2 SVGEGT. The CDR3 spans 14 residues. Germline trimming cut 4 bases from V and 7 bases from J; bases unmatched to any gene: 8.

This clone was seen ten or more times. The chain joins TRBV7-2 to TRBJ2-1; 15 nucleotides align to TRBD2. The V gene's germline CDR1 is SGHTA and CDR2 FQGNSA. The CDR3 is 16 amino acids. V shed 3 bases, J shed 9 bases, and the junction held 6 bases outside the gene matches. CDR3: CASSLGLAGGMGEQFF. The CDR3 region has the DNA TGTGCCAGCAGCTTGGGACTAGCGGGAGGAATGGGTGAGCAGTTCTTC.

The CDR3 loop is CASSRGQGASTEAFF. The CDR3, as DNA: TGTGCCAGCTCAAGGGGACAGGGGGCTAGTACTGAAGCTTTCTTT. The chain employs TRBV18 and TRBJ1-1, with TRBD1 matching over 12 bases. CDR3 length: 15 residues. In germline, CDR1 is KGHSH, CDR2 LQKENI. J lost 5 bases, V lost 5 bases, and 6 bases had no gene match.

In this sample, this clone turned up a few times. The chain combines TRBV7-9 with TRBJ2-2, with TRBD2 identical over 7 bases. The CDR3 spans 14 residues. The ends lost 1 base at V and 7 bases at J; junction bases unmatched: 3. Per the germline V gene, CDR1 is SEHNR and CDR2 is FQNEAQ (reference sequence). The CDR3 spells CASSLGLASGELFF. The CDR3 DNA reads TGTGCCAGCAGCTTAGGACTAGCCAGCGGGGAGCTGTTTTTT.

The chain combines TRBV5-4 with TRBJ2-5, with a tentative D call TRBD2 (6 bases). Germline CDR1 and CDR2: SGHNT and YYREEE (reference sequence). CDR3 length equals 11 residues. Trimming took 4 bases from V and 5 from J, leaving 6 bases between them. CDR3 sequence: CASSGRETQYF. CDR3 nucleotide sequence: TGTGCCAGCAGCGGGAGGGAGACCCAGTACTTC.

The CDR3: CASSQDTYLNSPLHF. CDR3 bases: TGTGCCAGCAGCCAAGACACTTATCTTAATTCACCCCTCCACTTT. The chain employs TRBV4-2 and TRBJ1-6; D remains ambiguous. Germline V gene sequence: CDR1 LGHNA, CDR2 YNFKEQ. The CDR3 consists of 15 residues. Trimming left V 0 bases short and J 6 bases short, with 9 bases between.

V and J are TRBV27 and TRBJ1-5, with D hard to call. CDR1 is MNHEY, CDR2 SMNVEV, per germline (reference sequence). This CDR3 comprises 14 residues. Trimming removed 6 bases at V and 0 bases at J, with 9 bases between. The CDR3 here is CASSSQISNQPQHF. For the CDR3, the DNA is TGTGCCAGCAGCTCACAGATTAGCAATCAGCCCCAGCATTTT.

The J gene is TRBJ1-6, the V gene TRBV7-8; possibly TRBD1 for D (6 bases). CDR1 and CDR2 (germline): SGHVS, FQNEAQ. The V gene lost 5 bases and the J gene lost 5 bases, with 13 bases spanning the gap. The CDR3 sequence is 15 residues long. CDR3 nucleotide sequence: TGTGCCAGCAGCCGAGGGACAATGGATAATTCACCCCTCCACTTT. Translating it yields CASSRGTMDNSPLHF.

This chain uses TRBV7-9 with TRBJ2-6; D may be TRBD2 (6 bases). V dropped 2 bases and J dropped 0 bases, with 11 bases sitting between them. Germline V CDR1 and CDR2: SEHNR, FQNEAQ (reference sequence). This CDR3 contains 17 residues. The CDR3 DNA follows: TGTGCCAGCAGCTTACTGGGCGGGGCCTCTGGGGCCAACGTCCTGACTTTC. Its translation: CASSLLGGASGANVLTF.